Following are 12 T cell receptor beta chains from one sample sequenced in a study of T cells after yellow fever vaccination. TCRdb passed the 5' RACE reads through MiXCR, listing each CDR3 protein once. There are 500,000 to 650,000 distinct CDR3 sequences in the sample; around 16% occur only once, and approximately 15% lies in the top ten. Specimen: PBMCs, collected 5 to 6 days after the first yellow fever vaccination. These receptors were collected from a man between 18 and 29 years old who received the YFV17D yellow fever vaccine.

In this sample, this clonotype turned up a few times. The chain couples TRBV4-3 to TRBJ2-7; 8 bases line up with TRBD1. CDR3 length equals 14 residues. V was pared by 0 bases and J by 6 bases, with 4 bases of the junction left unmatched. The germline gives CDR1 LGHNA, CDR2 YSLEER. CDR3 residues: CASSQDGQGLEQYF. The DNA of the CDR3 is TGCGCCAGCAGCCAAGACGGACAGGGCCTCGAGCAGTACTTC.

There are many counts of this clonotype. This rearrangement joins TRBV7-9 to TRBJ1-2, with TRBD1 identical over 7 bases. CDR1 is SEHNR and CDR2 is FQNEAQ in the germline V gene (reference sequence). CDR3 length: 16 residues. V shed 2 bases and J 5 bases; nucleotides not matched to a gene: 11. In DNA, the CDR3 is TGTGCCAGCAGCTTAACTGCCGGGGACAGTTCATATGGCTACACCTTC. It codes for CASSLTAGDSSYGYTF.

The V and J genes are TRBV9 and TRBJ1-2; 9 nucleotides agree with TRBD1. The ends lost 0 bases at V and 4 bases at J; junction bases unmatched: 4. The CDR3 covers 15 residues. CDR1 and CDR2 (germline): SGDLS, YYNGEE. In DNA form, the CDR3 reads TGTGCCAGCAGCGTAGAAGGGACAGGGTCCTATGGCTACACCTTC. Translated, it gives CASSVEGTGSYGYTF.

The table lists this clonotype with a few counts. The gene calls are TRBV3-1 and TRBJ2-6; D call uncertain. The V gene's germline CDR1 is LGHDT and CDR2 YNNKEL (reference sequence). The ends were cut back, 4 bases at V and 4 bases at J, with 11 bases in the middle. The CDR3 runs to 15 residues. As DNA, the CDR3 is TGTGCCAGCAGCCCGGTGGCAGGAGGGGCCAACGTCCTGACTTTC. Translating it yields CASSPVAGGANVLTF.

The chain has TRBV9 and TRBJ2-1; D is possibly TRBD1 (7 bases). The germline gives CDR1 SGDLS, CDR2 YYNGEE. Trimming removed 6 bases at V and 0 bases at J, with 13 bases between. This CDR3 contains 15 residues. The CDR3 region is CASTRGDSSYNEQFF. DNA of the CDR3: TGTGCCAGCACGAGGGGGGACAGCTCCTACAATGAGCAGTTCTTC.

V is TRBV5-1 and J is TRBJ2-3, with D perhaps matching TRBD1 (6 bases). The CDR3 covers 15 residues. Germline V lookup: CDR1 SGHRS, CDR2 YFSETQ. V shed 1 base and J shed 1 base, with 10 bases lying between them. This chain's CDR3 is CASSLQGIRTDTQYF. The CDR3 coding sequence is TGCGCCAGCAGCTTGCAGGGGATCCGCACAGATACGCAGTATTTT.

This clonotype occurred a few times. V and J are TRBV6-1 and TRBJ1-5; D remains unclear. Looked up from germline, CDR1 is MNHNS and CDR2 is SASEGT. V was trimmed by 2 bases and J by 3 bases, leaving 5 bases between them. CDR3 length: 13 residues. The CDR3 nucleotides are TGTGCCAGCAGTGAACCAGCCAATCAGCCCCAGCATTTT. This codes for CASSEPANQPQHF.

The rearrangement joins TRBV7-2 to TRBJ2-3; 10 positions agree with TRBD2. The CDR3 consists of 17 residues. V was pared by 5 bases and J by 6 bases, with 14 bases of the junction left unmatched. Germline CDR1 reads SGHTA; CDR2 reads FQGNSA. This CDR3 is CASSISGGAFSIDTQYF. In nucleotides, the CDR3 is TGTGCCAGCAGCATAAGCGGGGGGGCCTTTTCAATTGATACGCAGTATTTT. The whole variable domain, filled in from reference TRBV7-2 and TRBJ2-3, reads GAGVSQSPSNKVTEKGKDVELRCDPISGHTALYWYRQSLGQGLEFLIYFQGNSAPDKSGLPSDRFSAERTGGSVSTLTIQRTQQEDSAVYLCASSISGGAFSIDTQYFGPGTRLTVL.

Only a few counts were recorded for this clonotype. The rearrangement uses TRBV28 and TRBJ2-5, with D hard to call. V lost 3 bases, J lost 9 bases, and 8 bases lay in between. Germline values: CDR1 MDHEN, CDR2 SYDVKM. This CDR3 contains 11 residues. For the CDR3, the DNA is TGTGCCAGCAGTTTGATCGGGCCCCAGTACTTC. It specifies CASSLIGPQYF. Full variable domain (missing parts from reference TRBV28 and TRBJ2-5): DVKVTQSSRYLVKRTGEKVFLECVQDMDHENMFWYRQDPGLGLRLIYFSYDVKMKEKGDIPEGYSVSREKKERFSLILESASTNQTSMYLCASSLIGPQYFGPGTRLLVL.

The chain has TRBV7-9 and TRBJ2-5; 10 nucleotides align to TRBD2. Germline values: CDR1 SEHNR, CDR2 FQNEAQ (reference sequence). With V trimmed by 3 bases and J by 1 base, 5 bases remained unmatched. This CDR3 is built from 16 residues. CDR3 region: CASSFPLAGLQETQYF. In DNA form, the CDR3 reads TGTGCCAGCAGCTTCCCACTAGCGGGGCTCCAAGAGACCCAGTACTTC.

This clonotype was observed at least ten times. The chain uses TRBV29-1 and TRBJ2-7; 7 bases fit TRBD2. V shed 4 bases, J shed 2 bases, and the junction held 5 bases outside the gene matches. CDR1 and CDR2 from the germline V gene are SQVTM and ANQGSEA. CDR3 length: 13 amino acids. The CDR3 DNA is TGCAGCGTTGCCGGGGGGAACCCCTACGAGCAGTACTTC. It specifies CSVAGGNPYEQYF.

The CDR3 region has the DNA TGCAGCGTTGAGGGACTAGGGGGCCCAGATACGCAGTATTTT. Protein: CSVEGLGGPDTQYF. The V gene is TRBV29-1, the J gene TRBJ2-3; D is possibly TRBD2 (8 bases). Germline V gene lookup returns CDR1 SQVTM and CDR2 ANQGSEA. Trimming cost V 3 bases and J 4 bases, with 14 bases left between them. The CDR3 contains 14 residues.